The clone carrying this TCR beta chain was observed a handful of times. Using quantitative 5'-RACE with molecular barcodes, the authors made TCR beta libraries. TCRdb passed the 5' RACE reads through MiXCR, listing each CDR3 protein once. Among 200,000 to 300,000 distinct CDR3 sequences listed, about 11% were seen once. The CDR3 is 16 residues long. V was clipped by 2 bases and J by 4 bases, with 17 bases between them. The germline CDR1 and CDR2 sequences are SNHLY and FYNNEI. This sample was included in a study of CD8 T cells in ankylosing spondylitis. The rearrangement uses TRBV2 and TRBJ1-2; the D gene is possibly TRBD1 (6 bases). This receptor was obtained from a male donor with ankylosing spondylitis or in good health (not recorded which). The sequenced sample was blood, either unsorted or a sorted T cell fraction (not recorded which). Here the CDR3 reads CASSEIEGVRGYGYTF. The CDR3 bases are TGTGCCAGCAGTGAAATAGAGGGGGTTAGGGGCTATGGCTACACCTTC.